What follows is one T cell receptor beta chain and its context. This entry belongs to a study of OX40 agonist ivuxolimab in advanced cancers. In the study overall: The patients received ivuxolimab by intravenous route every 2 weeks at 0.01 to 10 mg/kg.

The CDR3 loop spans 16 amino acids. V lost 3 bases and J lost 4, with 18 bases in between. Per germline, CDR1 ENHRY and CDR2 SYGVKD. The assay was immunoSEQ multiplex PCR, and TCRdb's table has in-frame clones only and misses some. The data hold some 48,000 clones, with about 80% observed a single time. Source: CD4+ or CD8+ T cells sorted from blood, taken in a trial of the OX40 agonist ivuxolimab. V is TRBV10-3 and J is TRBJ1-2, with a tentative D call TRBD1 (6 bases). The receptor comes from an adult with an advanced solid tumor such as melanoma, head and neck, liver or kidney cancer. The CDR3 is CAISELTDRKGYGYTF. The CDR3, as DNA: TGTGCCATCAGTGAACTTACCGACAGGAAAGGCTATGGCTACACCTTC.